This TCR beta chain was documented in a study of T cell changes during pregnancy in multiple sclerosis. Germline loops: CDR1 LGHNA, CDR2 YSLEER. The CDR3 is 15 amino acids. V lost 0 bases and J lost 7, with 10 bases in between. Only in-frame clones appear in the TCRdb table, and some are missing; sequencing was by immunoSEQ multiplex PCR. This repertoire shows about 68,000 clones, less than 95% found once; its top ten account for around 1.4%. This TCR came from a female donor with multiple sclerosis, enrolled in a pregnancy study. V is TRBV4-3 and J is TRBJ1-6, with D possibly TRBD1 on 6 matching bases. The sample here was peripheral blood, taken in the third trimester of pregnancy. CDR3 region: CASSQDGQSNSPLHF. The CDR3 coding sequence is TGCGCCAGCAGCCAAGACGGACAGAGCAATTCACCCCTCCACTTT.